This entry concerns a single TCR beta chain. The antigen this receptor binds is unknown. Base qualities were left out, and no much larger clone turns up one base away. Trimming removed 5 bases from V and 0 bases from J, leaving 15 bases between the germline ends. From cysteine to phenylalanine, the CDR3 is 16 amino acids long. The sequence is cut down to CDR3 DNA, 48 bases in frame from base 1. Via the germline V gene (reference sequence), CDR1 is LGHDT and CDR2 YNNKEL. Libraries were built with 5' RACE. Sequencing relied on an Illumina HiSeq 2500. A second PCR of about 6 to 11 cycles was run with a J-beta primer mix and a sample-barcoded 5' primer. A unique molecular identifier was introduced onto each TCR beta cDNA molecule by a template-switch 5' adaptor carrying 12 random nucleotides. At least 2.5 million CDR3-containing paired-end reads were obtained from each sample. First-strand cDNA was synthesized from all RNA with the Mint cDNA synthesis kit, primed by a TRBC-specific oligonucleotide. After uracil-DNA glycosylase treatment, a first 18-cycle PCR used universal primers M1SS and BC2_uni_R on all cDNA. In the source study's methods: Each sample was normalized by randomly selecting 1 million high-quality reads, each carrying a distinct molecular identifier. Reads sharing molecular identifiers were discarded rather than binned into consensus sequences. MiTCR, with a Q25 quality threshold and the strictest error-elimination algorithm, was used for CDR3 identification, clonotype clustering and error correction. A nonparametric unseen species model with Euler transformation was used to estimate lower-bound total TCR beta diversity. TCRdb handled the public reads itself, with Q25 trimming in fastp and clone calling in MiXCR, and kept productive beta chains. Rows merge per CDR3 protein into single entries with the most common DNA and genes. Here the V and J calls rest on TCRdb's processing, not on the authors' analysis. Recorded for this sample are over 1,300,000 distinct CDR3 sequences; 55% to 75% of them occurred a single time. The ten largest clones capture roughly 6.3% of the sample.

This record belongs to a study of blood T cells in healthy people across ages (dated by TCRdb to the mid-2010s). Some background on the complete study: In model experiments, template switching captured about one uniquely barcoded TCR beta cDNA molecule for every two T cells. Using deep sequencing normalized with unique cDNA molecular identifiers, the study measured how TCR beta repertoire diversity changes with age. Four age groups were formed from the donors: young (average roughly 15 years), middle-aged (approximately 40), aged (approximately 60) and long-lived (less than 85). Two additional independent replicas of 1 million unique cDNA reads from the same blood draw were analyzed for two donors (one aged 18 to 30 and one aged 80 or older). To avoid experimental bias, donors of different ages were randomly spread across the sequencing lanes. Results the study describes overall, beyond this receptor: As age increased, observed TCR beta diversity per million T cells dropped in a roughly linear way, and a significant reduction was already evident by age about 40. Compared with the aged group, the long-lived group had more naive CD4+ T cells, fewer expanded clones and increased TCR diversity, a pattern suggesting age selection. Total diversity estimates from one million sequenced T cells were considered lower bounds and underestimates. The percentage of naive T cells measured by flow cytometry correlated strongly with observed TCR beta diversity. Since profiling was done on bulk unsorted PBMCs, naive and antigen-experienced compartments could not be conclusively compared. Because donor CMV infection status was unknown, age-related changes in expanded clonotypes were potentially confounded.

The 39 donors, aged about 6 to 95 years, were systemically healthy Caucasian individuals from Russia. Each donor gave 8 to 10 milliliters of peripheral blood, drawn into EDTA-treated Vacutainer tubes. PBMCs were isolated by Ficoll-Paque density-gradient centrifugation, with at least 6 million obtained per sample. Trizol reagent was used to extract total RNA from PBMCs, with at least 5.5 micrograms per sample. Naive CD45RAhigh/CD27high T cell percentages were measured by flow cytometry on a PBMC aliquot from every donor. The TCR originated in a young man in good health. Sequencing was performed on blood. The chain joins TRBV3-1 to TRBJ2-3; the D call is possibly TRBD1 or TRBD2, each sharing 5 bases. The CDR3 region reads CASSFGASLSTDTQYF. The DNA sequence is TGTGCCAGCAGCTTCGGGGCTAGCCTGAGCACAGATACGCAGTATTTT.